The T cell receptor (beta chain) under discussion was sequenced for a study of T cell responses to AZD1222 COVID-19 vaccine. Profiling relied on immunoSEQ multiplex PCR, and the TCRdb table lists in-frame clones only, not all of them. The sample gives some 73,000 clones, 89% of which show up once; over 7.5% is in the top ten. The V end was cut by 2 bases, the J end by 1 base, with 8 bases between. The CDR3 has 14 amino acids. Germline CDR1 is LNHDA and CDR2 is SQIVND (reference sequence). The sequenced sample was peripheral blood, obtained 28 days after the second AZD1222 dose. This TCR derives from an adult who received the AZD1222 COVID-19 vaccine. The V and J genes are TRBV19 and TRBJ1-1; no clear D gene. For the CDR3, the DNA is TGTGCCAGTAGTATACGCGCCCCGAACACTGAAGCTTTCTTT. Its protein product is CASSIRAPNTEAFF. The entire variable domain, with the rest obtained from reference TRBV19 and TRBJ1-1, is as follows: DGGITQSPKYLFRKEGQNVTLSCEQNLNHDAMYWYRQDPGQGLRLIYYSQIVNDFQKGDIAEGYSVSREKKESFPLTVTSAQKNPTAFYLCASSIRAPNTEAFFGQGTRLTVV.